One sample yielded the 9 T cell receptor beta chains listed below, sequenced in a study of blood T cell repertoires in COVID-19 (dated by TCRdb to the early 2020s). The library was prepared using the immunoSEQ multiplex PCR assay. TCRdb provides this immuneACCESS table in a form limited to in-frame rearrangements. Some clones are lacking; in checked studies, under half of them reflect an unresolved V gene, and why the rest are absent is not known. The sample data list 120,000 or so clones, and around 78% of these were observed just once. Under 3% of the sample belongs to the ten largest clones. Source material: peripheral blood. Receptor source: a man between 65 and 79 years old with acute or convalescent COVID-19.

In its sample, this clone was seen once. The chain combines TRBV6-5 with TRBJ1-2; 11 nucleotides line up with TRBD1. The CDR3 spans 14 residues. Losses at the gene ends were 9 bases for V and 4 bases for J; bases not matched to a gene: 7. CDR1 MNHEY and CDR2 SVGAGI come from the germline V gene. The CDR3 nucleotides read TGTGCCAGTAGCTGGACAGGGGGCGTCTATGGCTACACCTTC. This encodes CASSWTGGVYGYTF.

The table lists this clone with a few counts. This chain joins TRBV5-1 and TRBJ2-7; a possible D gene is TRBD2 (6 bases). The CDR3 runs 14 residues. With 0 bases removed from V and 4 bases from J, the gap between germline ends came to 11 bases. The germline V gene has CDR1 SGHRS and CDR2 YFSETQ. Here the CDR3 DNA reads TGCGCCAGCAGCTTGGACGGGGGAAGATACGAGCAGTACTTC. Translating it yields CASSLDGGRYEQYF.

The chain recombines TRBV7-2 with TRBJ2-1, with 8 bases that match TRBD2. Per germline, CDR1 SGHTA and CDR2 FQGNSA. The CDR3 is 15 residues long. The junction had 6 bases not matched to a gene; V was cut back by 1 base and J by 7 bases. Here the CDR3 reads CASSLVSGGRNEQFF. CDR3 DNA sequence: TGTGCCAGCAGCTTAGTATCGGGGGGGCGGAATGAGCAGTTCTTC.

This clone was observed a single time. Within the sample, other DNA sequences also encode this same CDR3. V usage is TRBV7-9 and J usage is TRBJ1-6, with D possibly matching TRBD1 (5 bases). The CDR3 runs 12 residues. Germline V gives CDR1 SEHNR, CDR2 FQNEAQ (reference sequence). Trimming took off 5 bases at V and 10 bases at J, with 9 bases between the two ends. CDR3 DNA: TGTGCCAGCAGCCATGGGGGGTCACCCCTCCACTTT. Encoded protein: CASSHGGSPLHF.

The chain recombines TRBV5-4 with TRBJ1-2; D unresolved. The CDR3 consists of 12 residues. V gave up 1 base and J gave up 6 bases, with 7 bases separating them. The germline V gene encodes CDR1 SGHNT and CDR2 YYREEE (reference sequence). The CDR3 loop is CASSLLSDGYTF. The CDR3 DNA reads as TGTGCCAGCAGCTTGCTCTCCGATGGCTACACCTTC.

This clone was picked up one time. The chain combines TRBV7-9 with TRBJ1-2, with 12 bases fitting TRBD1. CDR1 SEHNR and CDR2 FQNEAQ come from the germline V gene (reference sequence). V shed 5 bases, J shed 7 bases, and the junction held 8 bases outside the gene matches. This CDR3 spans 15 amino acids. CDR3: CASSPPGQGAGGYTF. The DNA of the CDR3 is TGTGCCAGCAGCCCTCCGGGACAGGGGGCGGGTGGCTACACCTTC. The complete variable domain, with remaining parts taken from reference TRBV7-9 and TRBJ1-2, reads DTGVSQNPRHKITKRGQNVTFRCDPISEHNRLYWYRQTLGQGPEFLTYFQNEAQLEKSRLLSDRFSAERPKGSFSTLEIQRTEQGDSAMYLCASSPPGQGAGGYTFGSGTRLTVV.

The rearrangement uses TRBV7-8 and TRBJ1-2; TRBD1 might be the D (6 bases). This CDR3 spans 14 amino acids. V shed 5 bases and J shed 0 bases, with 10 bases lying between them. Germline V gene lookup returns CDR1 SGHVS and CDR2 FQNEAQ. The CDR3 loop is CASSRTVTNYGYTF. In DNA form, the CDR3 reads TGTGCCAGCAGCAGGACAGTAACTAACTATGGCTACACCTTC.

CDR3 sequence: CASSLIRVNQPQHF. DNA of the CDR3: TGTGCCAGCAGCTTAATCAGGGTGAATCAGCCCCAGCATTTT. This sequence joins TRBV7-2 and TRBJ1-5; D possibly corresponds to TRBD1 (5 bases). Deletions cut 2 bases from V and 4 bases from J, with 9 bases between. The CDR3 is 14 residues long. Germline V gives CDR1 SGHTA, CDR2 FQGNSA.

To note about this clone: This CDR3 is also generated by other DNA sequences in the sample. This chain connects TRBV9 to TRBJ2-1; 8 bases align to TRBD2. Germline V lookup: CDR1 SGDLS, CDR2 YYNGEE. V was pared by 0 bases and J by 2 bases, with 1 base of the junction left unmatched. This CDR3 is 15 amino acids long. The CDR3 loop reads CASSVGSGAYNEQFF. The CDR3 DNA follows: TGTGCCAGCAGCGTAGGTAGCGGGGCCTACAATGAGCAGTTCTTC.